These 28 T cell receptor beta chains originate from one sample sequenced in a study of blood T cells in healthy people across ages. Sample-barcoded 5' priming and a J-beta primer mix drove a second PCR of about 6 to 11 cycles. One entry per CDR3 protein results from TCRdb running MiXCR on the 5' RACE reads. This sample carries about 1.5 million distinct CDR3 sequences, 42% of them seen once, and the ten largest clones take under 8%. Sequencing used blood. These receptors originate from a woman aged 18-30 years in good health.

CDR3 region: CASSRFGAGPKDTQYF. The CDR3 bases are TGTGCCAGCAGTCGTTTCGGAGCGGGTCCGAAGGATACGCAGTATTTT. The V and J genes are TRBV6-2 or TRBV6-3 and TRBJ2-3; a weak D match, TRBD2 (6 bases). There are 16 residues in the CDR3. Germline V gene lookup returns CDR1 MNHEY and CDR2 SVGEGT. Trimming shortened V by 5 bases and J by 6 bases, and 21 bases separated the two germline ends.

This clonotype was seen a single time. The rearrangement joins TRBV12-3 or TRBV12-4 to TRBJ2-5; 9 bases match TRBD2. The CDR3 runs to 17 residues. V trimming: 5 bases; J trimming: 0 bases; junction bases outside the gene matches: 10. CDR3 residues: CASSRGSGGRNQETQYF. CDR3 in DNA: TGTGCCAGCAGTAGGGGTAGCGGGGGCCGAAACCAAGAGACCCAGTACTTC.

This clonotype has a handful of counts. CDR3: CASSALVAGGSSTQYF. The CDR3 DNA sequence: TGTGCCAGCAGCGCCCTCGTAGCGGGGGGATCTTCTACGCAGTATTTT. The rearrangement joins TRBV7-3 to TRBJ2-3; 10 bases are a match to TRBD2. Germline V gives CDR1 SGHTA, CDR2 FQGTGA. The CDR3 is 16 residues long. Trimming at V came to 5 bases and at J to 8 bases, leaving 13 bases not matched to a gene.

The sample holds a few counts of this clonotype. The chain recombines TRBV24-1 with TRBJ2-5, with TRBD2 matching 12 bases. Looked up from germline, CDR1 is KGHDR and CDR2 is SFDVKD. The CDR3 totals 15 residues. V trimming: 5 bases; J trimming: 11 bases; junction bases outside the gene matches: 11. CDR3 sequence (DNA): TGTGCCACCAGTGTAGGACTAGCGGGGCACAATGAGCAGTACTTC. Its protein is CATSVGLAGHNEQYF.

This clonotype is a singleton in its sample. J is TRBJ2-3 and V is TRBV9; 7 bases map to TRBD1. Germline trimming cut 1 base from V and 1 base from J; bases unmatched to any gene: 6. Germline CDR1 reads SGDLS; CDR2 reads YYNGEE. The CDR3 extends over 16 amino acids. As DNA, the CDR3 is TGTGCCAGCAGCGTATCCGCAGGGGGAGGCACAGATACGCAGTATTTT. Protein sequence: CASSVSAGGGTDTQYF.

This clonotype occurred many times. V gene TRBV7-9 combines with J gene TRBJ1-5; 7 nucleotides agree with TRBD1. The V segment lost 5 bases and the J segment 2 bases; nucleotides outside the gene matches: 6. There are 15 residues in the CDR3. CDR1 is SEHNR, CDR2 FQNEAQ, per germline (reference sequence). Here the CDR3 DNA reads TGTGCCAGCAGCGGTGGGACAGTTGGCAATCAGCCCCAGCATTTT. Amino acid sequence: CASSGGTVGNQPQHF.

The table lists this clonotype with a few counts. The chain carries TRBV12-3 or TRBV12-4 and TRBJ2-1; the match to TRBD2 covers 12 bases. Trimming removed 6 bases from V and 3 bases from J; junction bases left unmatched: 3. The CDR3 has 15 amino acids. The CDR3 protein is CASRELAGGYNEQFF. CDR3 coding DNA: TGTGCCAGCAGGGAACTAGCGGGGGGCTACAATGAGCAGTTCTTC.

The table lists this clonotype with a few counts. DNA for the CDR3: TGCAGTGCCCACCCGAGCCCAGTAAGAAACGAGCAGTACTTC. Amino acid sequence: CSAHPSPVRNEQYF. The V and J genes are TRBV20-1 and TRBJ2-7, with D unresolved. This CDR3 comprises 14 residues. The V end was cut by 6 bases, the J end by 5 bases, with 20 bases between. The V gene's germline CDR1 is DFQATT and CDR2 SNEGSKA (reference sequence).

The rearrangement joins TRBV20-1 to TRBJ2-3, with 10 nucleotides matching TRBD2. V was pared by 6 bases and J by 5 bases, with 8 bases of the junction left unmatched. The CDR3 loop spans 14 amino acids. The germline gives CDR1 DFQATT, CDR2 SNEGSKA (reference sequence). The CDR3 sequence is CSALKREGLDTQYF. CDR3 nucleotides: TGCAGTGCCCTAAAGCGGGAGGGTTTAGATACGCAGTATTTT.

The genes are TRBV10-3 and TRBJ2-3, with D uncertain. The CDR3 totals 13 residues. Germline V lookup: CDR1 ENHRY, CDR2 SYGVKD. V shed 7 bases and J shed 1 base, with 9 bases lying between them. The CDR3, as DNA: TGTGCCATCAAAGATGCGGGCACAGATACGCAGTATTTT. It encodes CAIKDAGTDTQYF.

With respect to this clonotype: The junction and the germline gene differ at one end; a read error may be behind it. DNA of the CDR3: TGTGCCAGTAGTGACCGCTACTACGAGCAGTACTTC. Its translation is CASSDRYYEQYF. The rearrangement links TRBV2 to TRBJ2-5, with no clear D. The DNA end is a closer match to TRBJ2-7, so the J assignment may be wrong. CDR3 length: 12 residues. Germline CDR1 reads SNHLY; CDR2 reads FYNNEI.

The chain joins TRBV28 to TRBJ2-3; TRBD1 is a possible D gene (6 bases). The CDR3 has 14 amino acids. V was shortened by 7 bases and J by 2 bases, with 13 bases between the two germline ends. Germline V gene sequence: CDR1 MDHEN, CDR2 SYDVKM. Written as DNA, the CDR3 is TGTGCCAGCAATTTGTGGGGGCTCACAGATACGCAGTATTTT. This sequence encodes CASNLWGLTDTQYF.

This clonotype has more than one count but fewer than ten. The chain employs TRBV6-2 or TRBV6-3 and TRBJ2-1; 10 bases are a match to TRBD2. V lost 7 bases, J lost 7 bases, and 7 bases stayed unmatched. This CDR3 is built from 14 residues. Germline CDR1 MNHEY, CDR2 SVGEGT. CDR3 sequence (DNA): TGTGCCAGCACAAAGCGGGGGGGCGGGAATGAGCAGTTCTTC. It yields the protein CASTKRGGGNEQFF.

The V gene is TRBV12-3 or TRBV12-4, the J gene TRBJ2-5, with D possibly called TRBD1 or TRBD2 (5 bases each). The CDR3 is 15 amino acids. V was trimmed by 3 bases and J by 5 bases, leaving 16 bases between them. The CDR3 is CASSLVGGTRETQYF. The CDR3 nucleotides are TGTGCCAGCAGTTTGGTGGGTGGGACCAGGGAGACCCAGTACTTC.

A word on this clonotype: A much more abundant neighbour one base away suggests this may be a read error. This chain connects TRBV20-1 to TRBJ2-1, with 10 bases that match TRBD2. The DNA end is more similar to TRBJ2-7, so the J call may be wrong. The CDR3 length is 15 residues. CDR1 is DFQATT, CDR2 SNEGSKA, per germline (reference sequence). CDR3 nucleotide sequence: TGCAGTGCTAGAGAGGCTAGCGGGGGCTACAATGAGCAGTACTTC. This codes for CSAREASGGYNEQYF.

The rearrangement links TRBV9 to TRBJ1-2; D ambiguous. CDR3 length: 13 amino acids. The V gene lost 4 bases and the J gene lost 5 bases, with 12 bases spanning the gap. In germline, CDR1 is SGDLS, CDR2 YYNGEE. Here the CDR3 DNA reads TGTGCCAGCAGCCCCTCGAGGACTTATGGCTACACCTTC. Translating it yields CASSPSRTYGYTF. Full variable domain (remainder filled in from reference TRBV9 and TRBJ1-2): DSGVTQTPKHLITATGQRVTLRCSPRSGDLSVYWYQQSLDQGLQFLIQYYNGEERAKGNILERFSAQQFPDLHSELNLSSLELGDSALYFCASSPSRTYGYTFGSGTRLTVV.

In its sample, this clonotype was seen a few times. The chain links TRBV15 to TRBJ2-3; tentatively, D is TRBD1 or TRBD2 (5 bases each). The V end lost 8 bases, the J end lost 5 bases, and 11 bases lay between the germline ends. This CDR3 is built from 12 residues. Germline CDR1 LNHNV, CDR2 YYDKDF (reference sequence). The CDR3 region has the DNA TGTGCCACCGCCGGGGACGGAGATACGCAGTATTTT. Amino acids: CATAGDGDTQYF.

The chain employs TRBV20-1 and TRBJ2-5, with TRBD2 matching 16 bases. Gene TRBJ2-7 matches the end of the DNA better, so the J call may be wrong. CDR3 length: 19 residues. Germline CDR1 reads DFQATT; CDR2 reads SNEGSKA (reference sequence). CDR3 sequence (DNA): TGCAGTGCCCAGCCCCTGGGGACTAGCGGGAGGGCCGACTCCTACGAGCAGTACTTC. Its protein product is CSAQPLGTSGRADSYEQYF.

The chain combines TRBV21-1 with TRBJ2-2; the tabulated D call, TRBD1, remains unverified against the DNA. TRBV21-1 constitutes a pseudogene. This CDR3 has 17 residues. The CDR3 reads CASSPPTGGASTGELFF. In nucleotides, the CDR3 is TGTGCCAGCAGCCCACCGACCGGGGGAGCAAGCACCGGGGAGCTGTTTTTT.

This clonotype was detected a few times. The V gene is TRBV4-1, the J gene TRBJ2-1, with TRBD2 matching 7 bases. Germline V CDR1 and CDR2: MGHRA, YSYEKL. Trimming at V came to 3 bases and at J to 4 bases, leaving 9 bases not matched to a gene. The CDR3 has 16 residues. The CDR3 DNA follows: TGCGCCAGCAGCCATGCCTGGGGGGAGGGGTACAATGAGCAGTTCTTC. This gives the protein CASSHAWGEGYNEQFF.

This clonotype has just a few counts. A read error may be the cause here, since a much bigger clone is one base away. The chain carries TRBV20-1 and TRBJ2-5; TRBD2 matches at 7 bases. This CDR3 contains 16 residues. J gave up 11 bases and V 3 bases, and 21 bases lay outside the gene matches. Germline V gene data show CDR1 as DFQATT and CDR2 as SNEGSKA (reference sequence). CDR3 protein: CSASEGLRVERNEQYF. In nucleotides, the CDR3 is TGCAGTGCTAGTGAGGGACTAAGGGTCGAGAGGAATGAGCAGTACTTC.

The J gene is TRBJ2-5, the V gene TRBV10-3, with TRBD1 identical over 8 bases. V lost 7 bases to trimming and J lost 13 bases; unmatched junction nucleotides: 11. The CDR3 consists of 12 residues. Germline V gene sequence: CDR1 ENHRY, CDR2 SYGVKD. For the CDR3, the DNA is TGTGCCATCACCAAGGACAGGGAATATTGGTACTTC. This translates into CAITKDREYWYF.

The chain uses TRBV4-1 and TRBJ1-2; TRBD1 might be the D (6 bases). The germline gives CDR1 MGHRA, CDR2 YSYEKL. This CDR3 has 15 amino acids. The germline V and J ends were trimmed by 0 bases and 13 bases, with 21 bases remaining between them. The DNA of the CDR3 is TGCGCCAGCAGCCAAGAATTAGGTGGGGGCAGGCCAGGCACCTTC. The encoded protein is CASSQELGGGRPGTF.

The J gene is TRBJ2-7, the V gene TRBV9; 8 bases are shared with TRBD1. V shed 0 bases, J shed 4 bases, and the junction held 9 bases outside the gene matches. CDR1 SGDLS and CDR2 YYNGEE come from the germline V gene. CDR3 length: 16 amino acids. In DNA form, the CDR3 reads TGTGCCAGCAGCGTAGCGCCGGGACAGGTGCTTTACGAGCAGTACTTC. This codes for CASSVAPGQVLYEQYF.

This chain uses TRBV6-5 with TRBJ2-5; D ambiguous. V lost 5 bases and J lost 2, with 12 bases in between. Germline V lookup: CDR1 MNHEY, CDR2 SVGAGI. The CDR3 consists of 14 residues. The CDR3 bases are TGTGCCAGCAGTCCCTCTTTTGGGCAAGAGACCCAGTACTTC. Its translation: CASSPSFGQETQYF.

There are a few counts of this clonotype. This chain uses TRBV7-9 with TRBJ2-7; TRBD2 is a possible D gene (6 bases). Germline V gives CDR1 SEHNR, CDR2 FQNEAQ (reference sequence). The V and J ends lost 8 bases and 3 bases respectively, with 14 bases between them. CDR3 length: 13 amino acids. The CDR3 DNA follows: TGTGCCAGCGGAGGGAACGTTGGCTACGAGCAGTACTTC. It translates to CASGGNVGYEQYF.

In this sample, this clonotype turned up a few times. The rearrangement uses TRBV6-1 and TRBJ2-2; D may be TRBD2 (7 bases). CDR1 and CDR2 (germline): MNHNS, SASEGT. Trimming left V 2 bases short and J 0 bases short, with 13 bases between. The CDR3 has 17 amino acids. CDR3 nucleotides: TGTGCCAGCAGTGAACTCCAGGGGAGGGCGAACACCGGGGAGCTGTTTTTT. This encodes CASSELQGRANTGELFF.

The chain has TRBV9 and TRBJ2-3; TRBD2 matches 8 bases. The CDR3 consists of 17 residues. Trimming at V came to 0 bases and at J to 0 bases, leaving 6 bases not matched to a gene. The germline gives CDR1 SGDLS, CDR2 YYNGEE. CDR3 in amino acids: CASSVGSGGSSTDTQYF. The CDR3 DNA sequence: TGTGCCAGCAGCGTAGGCAGCGGGGGATCTAGCACAGATACGCAGTATTTT. The full variable domain, rest sourced from reference TRBV9 and TRBJ2-3, is DSGVTQTPKHLITATGQRVTLRCSPRSGDLSVYWYQQSLDQGLQFLIQYYNGEERAKGNILERFSAQQFPDLHSELNLSSLELGDSALYFCASSVGSGGSSTDTQYFGPGTRLTVL.